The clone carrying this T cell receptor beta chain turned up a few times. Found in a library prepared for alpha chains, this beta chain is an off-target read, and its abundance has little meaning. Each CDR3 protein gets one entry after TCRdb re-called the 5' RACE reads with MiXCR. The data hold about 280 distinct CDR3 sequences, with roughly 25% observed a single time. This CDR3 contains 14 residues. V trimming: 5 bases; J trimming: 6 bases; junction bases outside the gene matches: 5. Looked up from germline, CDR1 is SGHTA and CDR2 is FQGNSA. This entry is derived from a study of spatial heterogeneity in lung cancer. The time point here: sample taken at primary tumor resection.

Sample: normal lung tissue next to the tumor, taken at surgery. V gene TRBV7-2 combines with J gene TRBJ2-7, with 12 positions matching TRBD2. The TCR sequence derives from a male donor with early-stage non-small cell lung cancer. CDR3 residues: CASSPRLAGAEQYF. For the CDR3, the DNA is TGTGCCAGCAGCCCAAGACTAGCGGGAGCCGAGCAGTACTTC.